A single sample is the source of the 8 T cell receptor beta chains below, sequenced in a study of blood T cells in healthy people across ages. Alongside a J-beta primer mix, a sample-barcoded 5' primer served in a second PCR lasting about 7 to 11 cycles. In TCRdb, the 5' RACE reads were re-called with MiXCR into one record per CDR3 protein. The profile shows roughly 2 million distinct CDR3 sequences, about 49% of them singletons. The sequenced sample was blood. The receptors were gathered from a woman in her thirties or forties in good health.

This sequence joins TRBV6-6 and TRBJ2-7, with TRBD1 matching 8 bases. Per the germline V gene, CDR1 is MNHNY and CDR2 is SVGAGI (reference sequence). J gave up 3 bases and V 7 bases, and 8 bases lay outside the gene matches. The CDR3 covers 14 residues. The CDR3 loop reads CASIPGQGLYEQYF. The CDR3 bases are TGTGCCAGCATCCCCGGACAGGGACTCTACGAGCAGTACTTC.

This sequence joins TRBV4-1 and TRBJ2-4; 13 bases map to TRBD2. The DNA end favors TRBJ2-7, so the J call may be wrong. The germline gives CDR1 MGHRA, CDR2 YSYEKL. The CDR3 is 15 amino acids. The CDR3 bases are TGCGCCAGCAGCCAAGACACTAGCGGGGGGGACGAGCAGTACTTC. Its protein product is CASSQDTSGGDEQYF.

This clonotype was seen more than once but under ten times. The J gene is TRBJ2-4, the V gene TRBV13; 9 bases match TRBD1. The CDR3 runs 17 residues. The germline CDR1 and CDR2 sequences are PRHDT and FYEKMQ (reference sequence). With 7 bases clipped from V and 2 bases from J, the junction kept 12 bases outside the gene matches. CDR3 coding DNA: TGTGCCAGCACTCCCGCCGGGACAGGGAGTCCCAAAAACATTCAGTACTTC. As protein: CASTPAGTGSPKNIQYF. Looking up the rest from reference TRBV13 and TRBJ2-4 gives the full variable domain: AAGVIQSPRHLIKEKRETATLKCYPIPRHDTVYWYQQGPGQDPQFLISFYEKMQSDKGSIPDRFSAQQFSDYHSELNMSSLELGDSALYFCASTPAGTGSPKNIQYFGAGTRLSVL.

This clonotype appeared once. The chain uses TRBV20-1 and TRBJ1-2, with D hard to call. Germline CDR1 DFQATT, CDR2 SNEGSKA (reference sequence). V lost 4 bases and J 4 bases, leaving 13 bases between the germline ends. The CDR3 totals 13 residues. In DNA, the CDR3 is TGCAGTGCTACCGTGGCTGGGTTCTATGGCTACACCTTC. It encodes CSATVAGFYGYTF.

V gene TRBV20-1 combines with J gene TRBJ2-7, with a tentative D call TRBD1 (5 bases). CDR3 size: 14 residues. Trimming shortened V by 6 bases and J by 3 bases, and 18 bases separated the two germline ends. The germline V gene encodes CDR1 DFQATT and CDR2 SNEGSKA (reference sequence). For the CDR3, the DNA is TGCAGTGCGCCCCGAACCCAGGGAAGCTACGAGCAGTACTTC. Translation: CSAPRTQGSYEQYF.

Only a few counts were recorded for this clonotype. The chain carries TRBV20-1 and TRBJ2-1; maybe TRBD1 (5 bases). The V end was cut by 3 bases, the J end by 2 bases, with 8 bases between. The CDR3 length is 13 residues. The germline CDR1 and CDR2 sequences are DFQATT and SNEGSKA (reference sequence). In DNA, the CDR3 is TGCAGTGCTAGTTCAGGGACCTACAATGAGCAGTTCTTC. Its translation is CSASSGTYNEQFF.

This clonotype came up a few times. The V call is TRBV9, the J call TRBJ2-3; D not certain. Germline V gene sequence: CDR1 SGDLS, CDR2 YYNGEE. The CDR3 length is 12 residues. The ends were cut back, 6 bases at V and 5 bases at J, with 10 bases in the middle. The CDR3: CASNRLQDTQYF. CDR3 sequence (DNA): TGTGCCAGCAATCGGCTACAAGATACGCAGTATTTT.

This chain joins TRBV4-3 and TRBJ2-7; maybe TRBD1 (6 bases). V lost 3 bases and J lost 2, with 11 bases in between. Germline CDR1 LGHNA, CDR2 YSLEER. The CDR3 has 14 amino acids. CDR3 residues: CASSQRTATYEQYF. DNA for the CDR3: TGCGCCAGCAGCCAGAGGACAGCAACCTACGAGCAGTACTTC.